These T cell receptor beta chains were read from a single sample in a study of blood T cell repertoires in COVID-19. Sequenced by immunoSEQ multiplex PCR; TCRdb stores in-frame clones only, minus some. The data contain 200,000 to 300,000 clones, more than 75% of them singletons. Sequences were obtained from peripheral blood. The source is a woman between 55 and 75 years old with COVID-19, enrolled during active disease. CDR3s include the opening cysteine and the closing phenylalanine or tryptophan. D genes are given only for firm matches. Rows give clone size only sometimes, using once, few, many, or a class for an expanded clone.

>TRBJ1-2|15|TRBV12-2|-|-
TGTGCAAGTCGCTCCCAGTTAGACAGGGGACATGGCTACACCTTC
CASRSQLDRGHGYTF
>TRBJ2-3|14|TRBV20-1|-|-
TGCAGTGCTAGTAAGGGGCGCGTGTGGGATACGCAGTATTTT
CSASKGRVWDTQYF
>TRBJ2-3|11|TRBV3-1/TRBV3-2|few|TRBD2
TGTGCGCGGGAGGGCCCAGATACGCAGTATTTT
CAREGPDTQYF
>TRBJ1-2|11|TRBV3-1/TRBV3-2|-|-
TGTGCCAGCAGCCAAGAAGCATACTACACCTTC
CASSQEAYYTF
>TRBJ2-7|10|TRBV20-1|-|-
TGCAGTGCTAGTCTGTACGAGCAGTACTTC
CSASLYEQYF
>TRBJ1-5|14|TRBV6-5|-|-
TGTGCCAGCAGAACCCGACAGGGCAATCAGCCCCAGCATTTT
CASRTRQGNQPQHF
>TRBJ1-1|11|TRBV20-1|-|-
TGCAGTGCTAGGAGGGTTGCTGAAGCTTTCTTT
CSARRVAEAFF
>TRBJ2-4|19|TRBV3-1/TRBV3-2|-|TRBD2
TGTGCCAGCAGCGAAAGACTAGCGGGGACAGCCAATTCGGGGAACATTCAGTACTTC
CASSERLAGTANSGNIQYF
>TRBJ2-6|16|TRBV30|-|TRBD1
TGTGCCTGGAGTGTGCGGCAGGGGGCTGGGGCCAACGTCCTGACTTTC
CAWSVRQGAGANVLTF
>TRBJ2-7|16|TRBV7-2|-|TRBD2
TGTGCCAGCAGCTTAGGGGCGGCTAGCGGGAGTCACGAGCAGTACTTC
CASSLGAASGSHEQYF
>TRBJ2-1|18|TRBV3-1/TRBV3-2|-|TRBD2
TGTGCCAGCAGCCAAGATCGGCTAGCGGGAGGGAGGGACAATGAGCAGTTCTTC
CASSQDRLAGGRDNEQFF
>TRBJ2-3|15|TRBV19|-|-
TGTGCCAGTAGTATAGAAGGCAGGGACACAGATACGCAGTATTTT
CASSIEGRDTDTQYF
>TRBJ1-5|14|TRBV3-1/TRBV3-2|few|-
TGTGCCAGCAGCCAAGGGAGGGTTCGCCAGCCCCAGCATTTT
CASSQGRVRQPQHF
>TRBJ2-1|15|TRBV5-5|-|TRBD1
TGTGCCAGCCTAATCCGGGACAGGGTGGGCAGTGAGCAGTTCTTC
CASLIRDRVGSEQFF
>TRBJ2-2|13|TRBV20-1|few|-
TGCAGTGCTAGTGAGGGCTGGGCCGGGGAGCTGTTTTTT
CSASEGWAGELFF
>TRBJ1-1|13|TRBV20-1|-|-
TGCAGTGCTAGTAAGGGAGGATACACTGAAGCTTTCTTT
CSASKGGYTEAFF
>TRBJ1-1|17|TRBV11-2|-|-
TGTGCCAGCAGCCGCCAATCGTTCGACAGATGGAACACTGAAGCTTTCTTT
CASSRQSFDRWNTEAFF
>TRBJ2-5|14|TRBV11-1|-|TRBD2
TGTGCCAGCAGCTTAGCGGGAGGGCCAGAGACCCAGTACTTC
CASSLAGGPETQYF
>TRBJ1-2|14|TRBV10-3|-|-
TGTGCCACCAGAGAGGCAGGCGGGAACTATGGCTACACCTTC
CATREAGGNYGYTF
>TRBJ2-7|17|TRBV4-1|-|TRBD2
TGCGCCAGCAGCCAAGATGTGACTAGCGGTTCCTCCTACGAGCAGTACTTC
CASSQDVTSGSSYEQYF
>TRBJ1-2|13|TRBV28|-|TRBD1
TGTGCCAGCAGCGAAACCGGGACAGCCGGCTACACCTTC
CASSETGTAGYTF
>TRBJ2-5|16|TRBV7-7|-|TRBD2
TGTGCCAGCAGCAGGCTAGCGGGAGGCCTCCAAGAGACCCAGTACTTC
CASSRLAGGLQETQYF
>TRBJ2-1|17|TRBV5-4|-|TRBD2
TGTGCCAGCAGCTCCCCTAGCGGGAGGAGGAGGGACAATGAGCAGTTCTTC
CASSSPSGRRRDNEQFF
>TRBJ2-1|13|TRBV19|once|TRBD2
TGTGCCAGTAGACGGACTAGCAACAATGAGCAGTTCTTC
CASRRTSNNEQFF
>TRBJ2-1|15|TRBV5-4|-|-
TGTGCCAGCAGCTTGGACGGGAACTCCTACAATGAGCAGTTCTTC
CASSLDGNSYNEQFF
>TRBJ2-6|21|TRBV4-2|-|TRBD1
TGTGCCAGCAGCCAAGACCTACAGGGGGAGGTCGGCAGCTCTGGGGCCAACGTCCTGACTTTC
CASSQDLQGEVGSSGANVLTF
>TRBJ2-2|15|TRBV6-2/TRBV6-3|-|-
TGTGCCAGCATCCCCAGGGGATGGGGCACCGGGGAGCTGTTTTTT
CASIPRGWGTGELFF
>TRBJ1-2|14|TRBV4-1|-|TRBD1
TGCGCCAGCCGATACGGGACAGGGGGCTATGGCTACACCTTC
CASRYGTGGYGYTF
>TRBJ1-2|15|TRBV4-1|-|-
TGCGCCAGCAGCGCAAGGAGGGAACCTAACTATGGCTACACCTTC
CASSARREPNYGYTF
>TRBJ2-3|12|TRBV9|-|-
TGTGCCAGCAGCGCGCGAGCAGATACGCAGTATTTT
CASSARADTQYF
>TRBJ2-1|14|TRBV11-2|-|-
TGTGCCAGCAGCTTAGTAGGAGGGGGCGATGAGCAGTTCTTC
CASSLVGGGDEQFF
>TRBJ1-5|16|TRBV19|-|-
TGTGCCAGTAGTATTGTGGCGCAGAGGAGCAATCAGCCCCAGCATTTT
CASSIVAQRSNQPQHF
>TRBJ1-4|13|TRBV28|once|-
TGTGCCAGCAGTTTCCACAAAAATGAAAAACTGTTTTTT
CASSFHKNEKLFF
>TRBJ2-7|13|TRBV5-6|-|-
TGTGCCAGCAGCATGGGATCCCCGGACGAGCAGTACTTC
CASSMGSPDEQYF
>TRBJ1-1|10|TRBV29-1|-|TRBD1
TGCAGCGCAGGGACAGAAGAAGCTTTCTTT
CSAGTEEAFF
>TRBJ2-1|15|TRBV5-1|-|TRBD1
TGCGCCAGCAGCCCAGGGACAGCCATGGGGAATGAGCAGTTCTTC
CASSPGTAMGNEQFF
>TRBJ2-2|15|TRBV7-2|-|-
TGTGCCAGCAGCTTGGCGCGGAAGAACACCGGGGAGCTGTTTTTT
CASSLARKNTGELFF
>TRBJ1-2|16|TRBV5-1|-|TRBD1
TGCGCCAGCAGCTTGGGGGACAGAGACACTAACTATGGCTACACCTTC
CASSLGDRDTNYGYTF
>TRBJ2-5|18|TRBV5-6|-|-
TGTGCCAGCAGCTTAATACGAAGAGGAGGGAGAGAACAAGAGACCCAGTACTTC
CASSLIRRGGREQETQYF
>TRBJ2-3|13|TRBV28|once|-
TGTGCCAGCAGTCCGGGAAGCACAGATACGCAGTATTTT
CASSPGSTDTQYF
>TRBJ2-3|15|TRBV6-5|-|TRBD2
TGTGCCAGCAACGAACTAGCGGGAGGGTCCGATACGCAGTATTTT
CASNELAGGSDTQYF
>TRBJ2-1|13|TRBV30|-|TRBD1
TGTGCCTTGGACAGGGGGCTTGGCAATGAGCAGTTCTTC
CALDRGLGNEQFF
>TRBJ2-1|15|TRBV5-1|-|-
TGCGCCAGCAGAGTGAGGGAGGCCACCTACAATGAGCAGTTCTTC
CASRVREATYNEQFF
>TRBJ2-1|17|TRBV19|-|-
TGTGCCAGTAGTATATACCCAGGCCAGGGGTTCTACAATGAGCAGTTCTTC
CASSIYPGQGFYNEQFF
>TRBJ1-2|13|TRBV6-5|-|-
TGTGCCAGCCGGGGCGGGGATAACTATGGCTACACCTTC
CASRGGDNYGYTF
>TRBJ1-4|12|TRBV10-2|few|TRBD1
TGCGCCAGCAGTGAGAGGGGGCAAAAACTGTTTTTT
CASSERGQKLFF
>TRBJ2-3|15|TRBV9|-|-
TGTGCCAGCAGCGTAGTTAGCAATCCCACAGATACGCAGTATTTT
CASSVVSNPTDTQYF
>TRBJ2-1|17|TRBV6-2/TRBV6-3|-|TRBD2
TGTGCCAGCAGTTACTCGAGGGGACTAGCTTACTACAATGAGCAGTTCTTC
CASSYSRGLAYYNEQFF
>TRBJ2-5|14|TRBV6-5|many|TRBD2
TGTGCCAGCAGTTACTGGGGGGGGCAAGAGACCCAGTACTTC
CASSYWGGQETQYF
>TRBJ2-7|12|TRBV21-1|-|-
TGTGCCAGCACAACGATTTCCGGGATCAGAGCTTTC
CASTTISGIRAF
>TRBJ1-4|15|TRBV6-1|-|-
TGTGCCAGCAGTGAACACAGCCGAGCCCATGAAAAACTGTTTTTT
CASSEHSRAHEKLFF
>TRBJ1-1|11|TRBV9|-|-
TGTGCCAGCAGCCGAGGCCTTGAAGCTTTCTTT
CASSRGLEAFF
>TRBJ2-7|17|TRBV5-1|-|TRBD2
TGCGCCAGCAGCTCAGGGGAACCTAGACTAGCGTCCCACGAGCAGTACTTC
CASSSGEPRLASHEQYF
>TRBJ1-3|16|TRBV7-2|-|-
TGTGCCAGCAGCTGGAGGCCTATGGGTGACGGAAACACCATATATTTT
CASSWRPMGDGNTIYF
>TRBJ2-1|15|TRBV9|-|TRBD2
TGTGCCAGCAGCGTATGGACTAGCGGGGACAATGAGCAGTTCTTC
CASSVWTSGDNEQFF
>TRBJ1-5|15|TRBV7-8|-|-
TGTGCCAGCAGCCAGGGAGTTAATAGCAATCAGCCCCAGCATTTT
CASSQGVNSNQPQHF
>TRBJ2-5|14|TRBV11-2|-|-
TGTGCCAGCAGCTTAGAGACTTCTCAAGAGACCCAGTACTTC
CASSLETSQETQYF
>TRBJ2-3|15|TRBV18|-|TRBD1
TGTGCCAGCTCACCGGGACAGACGATCACAGATACGCAGTATTTT
CASSPGQTITDTQYF
>TRBJ1-2|15|TRBV4-3|-|-
TGCGCCAGCAGCCAAGGGGGGGTTCCGAACTATGGCTACACCTTC
CASSQGGVPNYGYTF